The 32 T cell receptor beta chains below were found in one sample sequenced in a study of post-analysis software for immune sequencing data. General study results and limits: Controls showed lower frequencies than patients for five or six TRBV segments, and TRBV5-6, TRBV5-1 and TRBV20-1 were among these.

These receptors have no identified antigens. Prepared TCR beta cDNA libraries contained unique molecular identifiers. In TCRdb, the PCR reads were re-called with MiXCR into one record per CDR3 protein. In the table there are 800,000 to 950,000 distinct CDR3 sequences, around 53% of which are singletons. The specimen sequenced was blood. The receptors were gathered from a girl aged 5-17 years with multiple sclerosis.

This clonotype was detected only a few times. The chain joins TRBV9 to TRBJ2-5, with 8 bases that match TRBD2. The CDR3 length is 13 residues. Germline V gene data show CDR1 as SGDLS and CDR2 as YYNGEE. After removal of 7 bases from V and 3 bases from J, the junction contained 5 bases not matched to a gene. CDR3 nucleotide sequence: TGTGCCAGCGCCCGGGGGGGTGAAGAGACCCAGTACTTC. Residues: CASARGGEETQYF.

As regards this clonotype: A junction end diverges from the germline sequence, so it may reflect a read error. This chain connects TRBV20-1 to TRBJ2-7, with a weak D call TRBD2 (5 bases). Per germline, CDR1 DFQATT and CDR2 SNEGSKA (reference sequence). CDR3 size: 15 residues. The CDR3 DNA reads as TGCAGTGCCAGAGGGCTTAGCGACCGCTCCTACGAGCAGTACTTC. Its translation is CSARGLSDRSYEQYF.

In its sample, this clonotype was seen a few times. The chain joins TRBV12-5 to TRBJ2-5; TRBD2 is a possible D gene (5 bases). The V gene's germline CDR1 is LGHNT and CDR2 FRNRAP. The germline V and J ends were trimmed by 7 bases and 0 bases, with 12 bases remaining between them. The CDR3 covers 14 residues. CDR3 in amino acids: CASVGGWYQETQYF. The CDR3 region has the DNA TGTGCTAGTGTAGGCGGGTGGTACCAAGAGACCCAGTACTTC.

The chain recombines TRBV29-1 with TRBJ1-1; unclear D gene. Trimming removed 4 bases from V and 5 bases from J, with 14 bases in between. The CDR3 length is 13 residues. CDR1 and CDR2 from the germline V gene are SQVTM and ANQGSEA. CDR3 coding DNA: TGCAGCGTTGGGGTGGACTCGGGGACTGAAGCTTTCTTT. This encodes CSVGVDSGTEAFF. The full variable domain, rest sourced from reference TRBV29-1 and TRBJ1-1, is SAVISQKPSRDICQRGTSLTIQCQVDSQVTMMFWYRQQPGQSLTLIATANQGSEATYESGFVIDKFPISRPNLTFSTLTVSNMSPEDSSIYLCSVGVDSGTEAFFGQGTRLTVV.

The count of this clonotype is one. The chain links TRBV12-5 to TRBJ2-1; the D gene is possibly TRBD2 (6 bases). Germline-derived CDR1 and CDR2 are LGHNT and FRNRAP. This CDR3 contains 15 residues. The ends were cut back, 2 bases at V and 6 bases at J, with 14 bases in the middle. The CDR3 is CASGLPKTGGNEQFF. Written as DNA, the CDR3 is TGTGCTAGTGGTTTGCCTAAAACCGGGGGCAATGAGCAGTTCTTC.

The V call is TRBV5-1, the J call TRBJ1-1; the match to TRBD1 covers 8 bases. The V segment lost 4 bases and the J segment 3 bases; nucleotides outside the gene matches: 11. Germline values: CDR1 SGHRS, CDR2 YFSETQ. The CDR3 sequence is 16 residues long. CDR3 DNA: TGCGCCAGCAGCACGGGACAGGTCATCGTACACACTGAAGCTTTCTTT. Translated: CASSTGQVIVHTEAFF.

The rearrangement links TRBV14 to TRBJ1-5; weak D call: TRBD1 (5 bases). The CDR3 contains 15 residues. Trimming left V 3 bases short and J 6 bases short, with 15 bases between. CDR1 is SGHDN, CDR2 FVKESK, per germline. The CDR3 nucleotides are TGTGCCAGCAGCCACGCGGGGGGGGACGGTCAGCCCCAGCATTTT. It encodes CASSHAGGDGQPQHF.

J is TRBJ2-5 and V is TRBV9, with 9 positions matching TRBD2. The DNA matches TRBJ2-7 better at its end, which makes the J call doubtful. Germline V CDR1 and CDR2: SGDLS, YYNGEE. The length of the CDR3 is 15 residues. DNA of the CDR3: TGTGCCAGCAGCGTAGAGTTAGCGGGAGTCAGCGAGCAGTACTTC. Protein: CASSVELAGVSEQYF.

This clonotype showed up just a few times. The chain uses TRBV6-5 and TRBJ2-5; TRBD1 matches at 7 bases. Looked up from germline, CDR1 is MNHEY and CDR2 is SVGAGI. Germline trimming cut 0 bases from V and 5 bases from J; bases unmatched to any gene: 9. The CDR3 contains 16 residues. DNA for the CDR3: TGTGCCAGCAGTTACTCGCCGGGACAGATAGGGGAGACCCAGTACTTC. Its protein product is CASSYSPGQIGETQYF.

The rearrangement joins TRBV29-1 to TRBJ2-1; D remains ambiguous. The CDR3 has 10 amino acids. The V end was cut by 4 bases, the J end by 8 bases, with 6 bases between. Germline-derived CDR1 and CDR2 are SQVTM and ANQGSEA. This CDR3 is CSVGHDEQFF. The CDR3 DNA is TGCAGCGTTGGTCACGATGAGCAGTTCTTC.

Only a few counts were recorded for this clonotype. V is TRBV7-2 and J is TRBJ2-1; D is ambiguous. Germline CDR1 SGHTA, CDR2 FQGNSA. V lost 0 bases and J lost 0, with 6 bases in between. This CDR3 has 15 amino acids. CDR3 sequence: CASSLAKSSYNEQFF. The CDR3 DNA follows: TGTGCCAGCAGCTTAGCGAAGAGCTCCTACAATGAGCAGTTCTTC.

The chain has TRBV6-6 and TRBJ2-1; 7 bases are shared with TRBD1. With 6 bases clipped from V and 7 bases from J, the junction kept 6 bases outside the gene matches. CDR1 MNHNY and CDR2 SVGAGI come from the germline V gene (reference sequence). This CDR3 has 13 amino acids. The CDR3 nucleotides read TGTGCCAGCAGCCGGATGACAGGGAATGAGCAGTTCTTC. The encoded protein is CASSRMTGNEQFF.

The chain is built from TRBV5-1 and TRBJ1-4; 7 bases fit TRBD1. This CDR3 spans 15 amino acids. Germline V lookup: CDR1 SGHRS, CDR2 YFSETQ. Unmatched junction bases numbered 11, after V lost 5 bases and J lost 7 bases. Here the CDR3 reads CASSPSRGTAEKLFF. The CDR3 nucleotides are TGCGCCAGCAGTCCCTCCCGGGGGACAGCTGAAAAACTGTTTTTT.

This clonotype came up once. V is TRBV5-1 and J is TRBJ1-2; D remains unclear. Germline V CDR1 and CDR2: SGHRS, YFSETQ. Trimming pared 2 bases from V and 4 bases from J, leaving 9 bases between. The CDR3 consists of 13 residues. CDR3 sequence: CASSLSDVYGYTF. The CDR3 DNA sequence: TGCGCCAGCAGCTTATCAGACGTCTATGGCTACACCTTC.

A few counts support this clonotype. As DNA, the CDR3 is TGTGCCATCAGTAATTCCGGGACAGGGTTTGCTAACTATGGCTACACCTTC. This encodes CAISNSGTGFANYGYTF. The V call is TRBV10-3, the J call TRBJ1-2; 9 nucleotides agree with TRBD1. With V trimmed by 5 bases and J by 0 bases, 10 bases remained unmatched. The CDR3 has 17 residues. Germline lookup yields CDR1 ENHRY and CDR2 SYGVKD.

This clonotype was seen once. The V gene is TRBV5-1, the J gene TRBJ2-1; D is perhaps TRBD1 or TRBD2 (5 bases each). The J call may be faulty, since TRBJ2-7 better matches the DNA end. CDR1 is SGHRS and CDR2 is YFSETQ in the germline V gene. The CDR3 runs to 14 residues. CDR3 coding DNA: TGCGCCAGCAAACCGGGACCCGGCCTGGGGGAGCAGTACTTC. Encoded protein: CASKPGPGLGEQYF.

The chain employs TRBV15 and TRBJ2-5, with a possible D match to TRBD2 (5 bases). V lost 0 bases and J lost 1, with 9 bases in between. CDR1 is LNHNV, CDR2 YYDKDF, per germline (reference sequence). The CDR3 sequence is 15 residues long. The CDR3 spells CATSRDRRAQETQYF. The CDR3 DNA is TGTGCCACCAGCAGAGATCGGCGGGCCCAAGAGACCCAGTACTTC. Variable domain in full (rest from reference TRBV15 and TRBJ2-5): DAMVIQNPRYQVTQFGKPVTLSCSQTLNHNVMYWYQQKSSQAPKLLFHYYDKDFNNEADTPDNFQSRRPNTSFCFLDIRSPGLGDTAMYLCATSRDRRAQETQYFGPGTRLLVL.

The chain carries TRBV29-1 and TRBJ1-2; D is ambiguous. Germline CDR1 and CDR2: SQVTM and ANQGSEA. The CDR3 has 13 residues. With 3 bases removed from V and 7 bases from J, the gap between germline ends came to 15 bases. The CDR3 DNA follows: TGCAGCGTTGACTCACTCCTCCGGAGTGGCTACACCTTC. It yields the protein CSVDSLLRSGYTF.

V is TRBV2 and J is TRBJ2-2; possibly TRBD1 for D (6 bases). Germline V CDR1 and CDR2: SNHLY, FYNNEI. V was pared by 7 bases and J by 1 base, with 10 bases between. The CDR3 totals 14 residues. Here the CDR3 DNA reads TGTGCCAGCAATACAGGGCTGAACACCGGGGAGCTGTTTTTT. This codes for CASNTGLNTGELFF.

The rearrangement uses TRBV20-1 and TRBJ1-2; 7 positions agree with TRBD1. The germline gives CDR1 DFQATT, CDR2 SNEGSKA (reference sequence). The CDR3 totals 14 residues. After removal of 3 bases from V and 4 bases from J, the junction contained 8 bases not matched to a gene. CDR3 sequence: CSARGDSSIYGYTF. The DNA of the CDR3 is TGCAGTGCTAGGGGGGACAGCTCCATCTATGGCTACACCTTC.

This clonotype has only a few counts. The chain combines TRBV7-9 with TRBJ2-7; D not certain. V was cut by 3 bases and J by 6 bases, with 9 bases left in between. The CDR3 has 12 amino acids. Germline CDR1 is SEHNR and CDR2 is FQNEAQ (reference sequence). Here the CDR3 DNA reads TGTGCCAGCAGCTTCCCCTCTCCCGAGCAGTACTTC. Translated: CASSFPSPEQYF.

This chain connects TRBV5-1 to TRBJ2-5; D is perhaps TRBD1 (6 bases). The J call may be wrong; the DNA end is better matched by TRBJ2-7. Germline CDR1 reads SGHRS; CDR2 reads YFSETQ. This CDR3 is built from 15 residues. In DNA form, the CDR3 reads TGCGCCAGCAGCTCCCGAACAGGGATCTGGTACGAGCAGTACTTC. Its translation: CASSSRTGIWYEQYF.

The chain is built from TRBV29-1 and TRBJ1-1; 7 bases align to TRBD1. V trimming: 7 bases; J trimming: 3 bases; junction bases outside the gene matches: 5. The CDR3 totals 12 residues. In germline, CDR1 is SQVTM, CDR2 ANQGSEA. CDR3 region: CSANRGDTEAFF. CDR3 DNA: TGCAGCGCTAACAGGGGTGACACTGAAGCTTTCTTT.

This clonotype was observed a handful of times. The CDR3 sequence: CSVVGSFYEQYF. The CDR3 nucleotides are TGCAGCGTTGTTGGGAGCTTCTACGAGCAGTACTTC. The chain is built from TRBV29-1 and TRBJ2-7; D possibly corresponds to TRBD2 (5 bases). The V end was cut by 4 bases, the J end by 3 bases, with 10 bases between. The CDR3 covers 12 residues. The germline gives CDR1 SQVTM, CDR2 ANQGSEA.

The chain has TRBV20-1 and TRBJ2-7; 9 bases agree with TRBD1. The V and J ends lost 3 bases and 4 bases, in that order; junction bases with no gene match: 7. This CDR3 spans 14 amino acids. Germline V CDR1 and CDR2: DFQATT, SNEGSKA (reference sequence). The CDR3 region is CSARPGQGGYEQYF. CDR3 DNA: TGCAGTGCTAGGCCGGGACAGGGAGGGTACGAGCAGTACTTC.

V gene TRBV6-4 combines with J gene TRBJ1-2; 11 positions match TRBD1. V shed 0 bases and J 8 bases; nucleotides not matched to a gene: 11. Looked up from germline, CDR1 is MRHNA and CDR2 is SNTAGT. The CDR3 consists of 17 residues. CDR3: CASSDSILGQGVDGYTF. CDR3 bases: TGTGCCAGCAGTGACTCGATTTTGGGACAGGGGGTCGACGGCTACACCTTC.

This clonotype showed up just a few times. The chain joins TRBV2 to TRBJ1-2, with D possibly being TRBD1 (5 bases). The CDR3 consists of 13 residues. Germline CDR1 and CDR2: SNHLY and FYNNEI. Trimming stripped 4 bases from V and 4 bases from J, with 10 bases between. CDR3 loop: CASSGNRFYGYTF. Written as DNA, the CDR3 is TGTGCCAGCAGTGGTAACAGGTTCTATGGCTACACCTTC.

Comments on this clonotype: A junction boundary mismatches the germline segment, possibly from a read error. The V and J genes are TRBV7-3 and TRBJ2-5, with TRBD2 matching 11 bases. CDR3 length: 15 amino acids. Looked up from germline, CDR1 is SGHTA and CDR2 is FQGTGA. The CDR3 region is CAGSPLAGGTETQYF. In DNA form, the CDR3 reads TGTGCCGGCAGCCCGCTAGCGGGAGGAACAGAGACCCAGTACTTC.

The gene calls are TRBV7-2 and TRBJ2-7; no firm D call. The V end lost 0 bases, the J end lost 0 bases, and 9 bases lay between the germline ends. CDR1 and CDR2 from the germline V gene are SGHTA and FQGNSA. The CDR3 has 15 amino acids. CDR3 loop: CASSLAAESSYEQYF. The CDR3 DNA sequence: TGTGCCAGCAGCTTAGCGGCGGAGAGCTCCTACGAGCAGTACTTC.

The chain carries TRBV3-1 and TRBJ2-1, with 7 bases matching TRBD1. The CDR3 extends over 17 amino acids. After removal of 1 base from V and 5 bases from J, the junction contained 11 bases not matched to a gene. The germline gives CDR1 LGHDT, CDR2 YNNKEL (reference sequence). The CDR3 loop is CASSQARQGNEDNEQFF. The DNA for the CDR3 is TGTGCCAGCAGCCAAGCGCGACAGGGTAACGAGGACAATGAGCAGTTCTTC.

As concerns this clonotype: One end of the junction varies from germline; a read error may be responsible. This chain uses TRBV29-1 with TRBJ2-1; a weak D match, TRBD2 (5 bases). The CDR3 spans 12 residues. Germline CDR1 SQVTM, CDR2 ANQGSEA. The CDR3 DNA sequence: TGCAGCGTTGACGTTGACTACAATAAGCAGTTCTTC. It codes for CSVDVDYNKQFF.

About this clonotype itself: The junction does not match germline at one end; this may be a read error. For the CDR3, the DNA is TGTGCCAGCAGCTACAGCGGGAGCTCCTACAATGTGCAGTTCTTC. Amino acid sequence: CASSYSGSSYNVQFF. This sequence joins TRBV7-8 and TRBJ2-1; 8 bases align to TRBD2. CDR3 size: 15 residues. Germline V gives CDR1 SGHVS, CDR2 FQNEAQ. Using reference TRBV7-8 and TRBJ2-1 for the parts outside the CDR3, the full variable domain is GAGVSQSPRYKVAKRGQDVALRCDPISGHVSLFWYQQALGQGPEFLTYFQNEAQLDKSGLPSDRFFAERPEGSVSTLKIQRTQQEDSAVYLCASSYSGSSYNVQFFGPGTRLTVL.